This T cell receptor beta chain emerged from a study of CD8 T cells in Susac syndrome. After extraction with the RNeasy kit, roughly 0.5 to 1 ug of the RNA was reverse transcribed using random hexamers. Amplification of TCR beta CDR3 across 54 Vbeta and 13 Jbeta was performed with immunoSEQ multiplex PCR. Each CDR3 protein is one row after TCRdb ran MiXCR on the immunoSEQ multiplex PCR reads. In the table there are 150,000 to 200,000 distinct CDR3 sequences, roughly 94% of which are singletons. The CDR3 is 14 residues long. The V segment lost 3 bases and the J segment 3 bases; nucleotides outside the gene matches: 1. Germline V CDR1 and CDR2: SEHNR, FQNEAQ (reference sequence). The CD8+ and CD4+ T cells were isolated magnetically using a negative isolation approach, whereas the TEMRA cells were enriched by FACS.

This chain joins TRBV7-9 and TRBJ2-7; 11 bases match TRBD2. The sequenced sample was CD4+ T cells from PBMCs. The sequence derives from a human donor with multiple sclerosis. In nucleotides, the CDR3 is TGTGCCAGCAGCTTCGGGACTAGCGGCTACGAGCAGTACTTC. Translated: CASSFGTSGYEQYF.